This T cell receptor (beta chain) was obtained from a study of cytomegalovirus exposure and HLA in healthy donors. The PCR contained 60 Vbeta and 13 Jbeta primers. Using immunoSEQ multiplex PCR, the repertoire was profiled, and TCRdb retains in-frame clones only, with some absent. Found here are some 76,000 clones; the top ten clones hold about 0.76%. The junction had 19 bases not matched to a gene; V was cut back by 4 bases and J by 14 bases. CDR1 and CDR2 (germline): MNHNS, SASEGT. The CDR3 is made up of 16 amino acids. Sequenced input: PBMCs. The receptor was derived from a boy between 10 and 17 years old in good health and CMV-seronegative. J is TRBJ2-1 and V is TRBV6-1, with TRBD1 identical over 8 bases. CDR3 loop: CASSGQGRGQGVSEFF. The CDR3 bases are TGTGCCAGCAGTGGACAGGGCAGGGGGCAGGGAGTGTCTGAGTTCTTC.